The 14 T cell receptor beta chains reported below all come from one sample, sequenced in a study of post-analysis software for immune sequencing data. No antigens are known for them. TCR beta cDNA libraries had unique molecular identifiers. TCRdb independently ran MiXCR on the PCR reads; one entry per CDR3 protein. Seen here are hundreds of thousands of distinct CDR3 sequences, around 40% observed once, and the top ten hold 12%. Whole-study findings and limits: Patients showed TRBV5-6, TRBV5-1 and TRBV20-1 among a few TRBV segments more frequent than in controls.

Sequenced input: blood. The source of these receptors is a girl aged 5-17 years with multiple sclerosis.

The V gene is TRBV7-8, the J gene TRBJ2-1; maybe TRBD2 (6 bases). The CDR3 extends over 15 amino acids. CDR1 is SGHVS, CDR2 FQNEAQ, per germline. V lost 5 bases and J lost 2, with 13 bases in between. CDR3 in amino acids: CASSQTLAPYNEQFF. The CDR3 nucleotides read TGTGCCAGCAGCCAGACGCTAGCGCCCTACAATGAGCAGTTCTTC.

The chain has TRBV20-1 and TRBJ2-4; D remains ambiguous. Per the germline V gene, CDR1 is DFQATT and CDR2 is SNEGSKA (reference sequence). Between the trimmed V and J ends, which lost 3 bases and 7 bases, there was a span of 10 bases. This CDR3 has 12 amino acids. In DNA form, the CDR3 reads TGCAGTGCTAGGCCCCCTTCTAACATTCAGTACTTC. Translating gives CSARPPSNIQYF.

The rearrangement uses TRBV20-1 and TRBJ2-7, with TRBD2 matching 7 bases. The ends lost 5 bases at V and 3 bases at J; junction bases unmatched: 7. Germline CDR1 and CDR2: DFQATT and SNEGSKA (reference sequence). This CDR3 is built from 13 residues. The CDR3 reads CSAWGLQSYEQYF. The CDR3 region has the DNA TGCAGTGCTTGGGGACTACAGAGCTACGAGCAGTACTTC.

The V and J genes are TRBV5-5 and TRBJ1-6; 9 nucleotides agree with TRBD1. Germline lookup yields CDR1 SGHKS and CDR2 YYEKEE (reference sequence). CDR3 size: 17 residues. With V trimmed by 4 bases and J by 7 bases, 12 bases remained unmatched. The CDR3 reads CASSPPTGGRENSPLHF. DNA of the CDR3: TGTGCCAGCAGCCCTCCGACAGGGGGAAGAGAGAATTCACCCCTCCACTTT. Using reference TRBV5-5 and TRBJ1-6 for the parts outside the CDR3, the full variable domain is DAGVTQSPTHLIKTRGQQVTLRCSPISGHKSVSWYQQVLGQGPQFIFQYYEKEERGRGNFPDRFSARQFPNYSSELNVNALLLGDSALYLCASSPPTGGRENSPLHFGNGTRLTVT.

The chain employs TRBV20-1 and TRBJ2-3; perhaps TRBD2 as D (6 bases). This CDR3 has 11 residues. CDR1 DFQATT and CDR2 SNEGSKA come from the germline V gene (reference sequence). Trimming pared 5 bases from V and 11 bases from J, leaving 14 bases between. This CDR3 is CSASSGTRQYF. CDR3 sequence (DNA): TGCAGTGCTTCCTCTGGGACTCGGCAGTATTTT.

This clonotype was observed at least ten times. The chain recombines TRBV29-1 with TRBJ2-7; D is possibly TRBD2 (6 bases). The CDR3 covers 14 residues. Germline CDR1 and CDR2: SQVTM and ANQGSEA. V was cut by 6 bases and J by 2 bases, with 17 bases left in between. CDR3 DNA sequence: TGCAGCGTCGCCGGGGCGGCGGGGACCTACGAGCAGTACTTC. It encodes CSVAGAAGTYEQYF.

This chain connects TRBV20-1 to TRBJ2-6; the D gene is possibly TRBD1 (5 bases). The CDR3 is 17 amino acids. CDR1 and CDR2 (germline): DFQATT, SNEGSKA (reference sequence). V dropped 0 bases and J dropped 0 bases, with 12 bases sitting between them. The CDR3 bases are TGCAGTGCTAGAGATGTTGACAGTACCTCTGGGGCCAACGTCCTGACTTTC. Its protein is CSARDVDSTSGANVLTF.

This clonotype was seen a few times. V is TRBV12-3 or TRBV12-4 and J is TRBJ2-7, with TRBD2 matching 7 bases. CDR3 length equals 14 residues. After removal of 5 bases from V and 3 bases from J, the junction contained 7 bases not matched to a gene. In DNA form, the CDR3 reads TGTGCCAGCAGTCAACGGGAGGCGAACTACGAGCAGTACTTC. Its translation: CASSQREANYEQYF.

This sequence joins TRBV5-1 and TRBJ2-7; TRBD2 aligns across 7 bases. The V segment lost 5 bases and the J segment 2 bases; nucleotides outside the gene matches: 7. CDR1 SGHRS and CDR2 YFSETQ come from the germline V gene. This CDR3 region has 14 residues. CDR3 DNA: TGCGCCAGCAGTAGGGCGGCGGGAGCCTACGAGCAGTACTTC. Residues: CASSRAAGAYEQYF. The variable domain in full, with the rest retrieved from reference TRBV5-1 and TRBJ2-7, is KAGVTQTPRYLIKTRGQQVTLSCSPISGHRSVSWYQQTPGQGLQFLFEYFSETQRNKGNFPGRFSGRQFSNSRSEMNVSTLELGDSALYLCASSRAAGAYEQYFGPGTRLTVT.

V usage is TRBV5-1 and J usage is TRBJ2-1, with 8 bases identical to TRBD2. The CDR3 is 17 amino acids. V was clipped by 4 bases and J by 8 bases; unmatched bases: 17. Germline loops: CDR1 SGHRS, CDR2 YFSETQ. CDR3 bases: TGCGCCAGCAGCCTAAACCCTCCCGGGAGGGCCCAGGATGAGCAGTTCTTC. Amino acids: CASSLNPPGRAQDEQFF.

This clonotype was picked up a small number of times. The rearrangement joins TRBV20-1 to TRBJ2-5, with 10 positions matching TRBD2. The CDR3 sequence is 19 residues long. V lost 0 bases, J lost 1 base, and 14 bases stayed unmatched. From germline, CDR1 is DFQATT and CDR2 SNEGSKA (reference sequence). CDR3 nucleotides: TGCAGTGCTAGAGATCGGGGGGGGACTAGCGACCAGCCCCAAGAGACCCAGTACTTC. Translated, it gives CSARDRGGTSDQPQETQYF.

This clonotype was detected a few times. CDR3 in amino acids: CASSLSSREGQPQHF. The CDR3 DNA is TGTGCCAGCAGCTTAAGCTCCAGGGAAGGGCAGCCCCAGCATTTT. The chain has TRBV7-3 and TRBJ1-5; weak D call: TRBD1 (5 bases). CDR3 length: 15 residues. The germline V gene has CDR1 SGHTA and CDR2 FQGTGA. The ends were cut back, 1 base at V and 7 bases at J, with 14 bases in the middle.

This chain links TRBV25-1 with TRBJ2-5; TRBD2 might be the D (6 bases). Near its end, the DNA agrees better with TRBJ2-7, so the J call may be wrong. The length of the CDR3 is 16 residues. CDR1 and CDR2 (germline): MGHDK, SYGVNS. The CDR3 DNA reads TGTGCCAGCAGTGAGGTTAGGACTACCGTTTCCTACGAGCAGTACTTC. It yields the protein CASSEVRTTVSYEQYF.

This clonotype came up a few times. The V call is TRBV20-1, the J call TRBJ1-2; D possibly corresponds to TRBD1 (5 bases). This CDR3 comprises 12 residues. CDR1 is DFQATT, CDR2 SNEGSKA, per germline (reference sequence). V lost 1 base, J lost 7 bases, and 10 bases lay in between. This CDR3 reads CSARVREAGYTF. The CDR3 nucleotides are TGCAGTGCTAGAGTCAGGGAAGCTGGCTACACCTTC.